These 3 T cell receptor beta chains share one sample of origin, sequenced in a study of blood T cell repertoires in COVID-19. Profiling relied on immunoSEQ multiplex PCR, and the TCRdb table lists in-frame clones only, not all of them. The sample holds 120,000 to 150,000 clones, 88% seen once. Material for sequencing was peripheral blood. The receptors were sampled from a human donor in a cohort sampled during active COVID-19.

The chain uses TRBV10-3 and TRBJ2-5; 9 nucleotides line up with TRBD1. With 4 bases clipped from V and 3 bases from J, the junction kept 3 bases outside the gene matches. Germline V gene lookup returns CDR1 ENHRY and CDR2 SYGVKD. This CDR3 spans 14 amino acids. The CDR3 sequence is CAISGGTGKETQYF. As DNA, the CDR3 is TGTGCCATCAGTGGGGGGACAGGGAAAGAGACCCAGTACTTC.

The chain employs TRBV5-1 and TRBJ1-1; tentative D call: TRBD1 (5 bases). Germline values: CDR1 SGHRS, CDR2 YFSETQ. The CDR3 sequence is 17 residues long. Between the trimmed V and J ends, which lost 3 bases and 0 bases, there was a span of 18 bases. CDR3 loop: CASSSRREGNVNTEAFF. The CDR3 DNA follows: TGCGCCAGCAGCTCCCGCAGGGAGGGGAATGTGAACACTGAAGCTTTCTTT.

The chain recombines TRBV7-2 with TRBJ2-5, with 8 positions matching TRBD1. Germline trimming cut 5 bases from V and 6 bases from J; bases unmatched to any gene: 8. This CDR3 region has 14 residues. CDR1 and CDR2 (germline): SGHTA, FQGNSA. CDR3 DNA: TGTGCCAGCAGCCGCGGACAGGGTTTGAAGACCCAGTACTTC. It specifies CASSRGQGLKTQYF. Using reference TRBV7-2 and TRBJ2-5 for the parts outside the CDR3, the full variable domain is GAGVSQSPSNKVTEKGKDVELRCDPISGHTALYWYRQSLGQGLEFLIYFQGNSAPDKSGLPSDRFSAERTGGSVSTLTIQRTQQEDSAVYLCASSRGQGLKTQYFGPGTRLLVL.